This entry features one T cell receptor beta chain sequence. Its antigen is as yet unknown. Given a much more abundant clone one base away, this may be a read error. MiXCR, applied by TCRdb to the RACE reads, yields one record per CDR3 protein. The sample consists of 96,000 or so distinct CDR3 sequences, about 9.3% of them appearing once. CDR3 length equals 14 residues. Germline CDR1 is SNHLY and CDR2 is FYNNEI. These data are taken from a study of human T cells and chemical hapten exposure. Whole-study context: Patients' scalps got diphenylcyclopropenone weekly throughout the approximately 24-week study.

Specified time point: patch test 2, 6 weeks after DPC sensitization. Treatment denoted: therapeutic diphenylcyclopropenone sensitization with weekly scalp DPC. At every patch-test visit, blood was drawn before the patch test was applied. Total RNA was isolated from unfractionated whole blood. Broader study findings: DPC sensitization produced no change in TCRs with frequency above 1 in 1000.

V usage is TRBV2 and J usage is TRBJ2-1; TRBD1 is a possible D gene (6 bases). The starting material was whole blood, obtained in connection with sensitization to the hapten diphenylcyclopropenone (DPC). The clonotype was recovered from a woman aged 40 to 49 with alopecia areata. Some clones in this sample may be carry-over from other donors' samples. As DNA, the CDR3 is TGTGCCAGCCACAGGGTGAGGACCGCTGGGGAGCAGATCTTC. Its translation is CASHRVRTAGEQIF.